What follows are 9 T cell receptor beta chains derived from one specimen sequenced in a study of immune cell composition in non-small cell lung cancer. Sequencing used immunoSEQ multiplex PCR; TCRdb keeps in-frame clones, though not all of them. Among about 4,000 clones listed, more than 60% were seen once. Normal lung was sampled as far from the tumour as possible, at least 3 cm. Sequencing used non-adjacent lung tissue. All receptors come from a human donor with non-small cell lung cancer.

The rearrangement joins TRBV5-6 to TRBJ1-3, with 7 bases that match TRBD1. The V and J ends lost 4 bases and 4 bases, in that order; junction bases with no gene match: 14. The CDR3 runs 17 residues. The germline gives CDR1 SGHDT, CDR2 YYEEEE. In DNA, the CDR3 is TGTGCCAGCAGCCGCTTGGGGCGACAGGGCCTAGGAAACACCATATATTTT. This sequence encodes CASSRLGRQGLGNTIYF. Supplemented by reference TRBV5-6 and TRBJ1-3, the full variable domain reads DAGVTQSPTHLIKTRGQQVTLRCSPKSGHDTVSWYQQALGQGPQFIFQYYEEEERQRGNFPDRFSGHQFPNYSSELNVNALLLGDSALYLCASSRLGRQGLGNTIYFGEGSWLTVV.

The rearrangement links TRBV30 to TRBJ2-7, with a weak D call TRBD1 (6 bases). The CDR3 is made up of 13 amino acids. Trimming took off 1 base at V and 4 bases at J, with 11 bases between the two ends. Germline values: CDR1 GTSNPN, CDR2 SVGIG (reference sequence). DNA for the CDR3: TGTGCCTGGAGTGGGACAGTTCCTTACGAGCAGTACTTC. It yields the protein CAWSGTVPYEQYF.

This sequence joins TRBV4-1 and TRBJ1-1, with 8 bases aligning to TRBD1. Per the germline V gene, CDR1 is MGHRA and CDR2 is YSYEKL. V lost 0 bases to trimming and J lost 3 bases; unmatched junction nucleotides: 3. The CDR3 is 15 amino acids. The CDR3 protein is CASSQETGAYTEAFF. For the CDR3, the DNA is TGCGCCAGCAGCCAAGAGACAGGGGCTTACACTGAAGCTTTCTTT.

This CDR3 is CASSPSGQKDTGELFF. The DNA of the CDR3 is TGTGCCAGCAGCCCCTCGGGACAGAAGGACACCGGGGAGCTGTTTTTT. J is TRBJ2-2 and V is TRBV14, with 7 bases that match TRBD1. Germline lookup yields CDR1 SGHDN and CDR2 FVKESK. CDR3 length: 16 residues. Trimming took 4 bases from V and 3 from J; bases not matched to a gene: 8.

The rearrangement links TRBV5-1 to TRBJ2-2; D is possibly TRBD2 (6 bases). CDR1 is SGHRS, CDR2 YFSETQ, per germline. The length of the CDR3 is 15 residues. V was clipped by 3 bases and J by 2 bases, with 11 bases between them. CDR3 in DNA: TGCGCCAGCAGCTCTCGACTAGGAAACACCGGGGAGCTGTTTTTT. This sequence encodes CASSSRLGNTGELFF.

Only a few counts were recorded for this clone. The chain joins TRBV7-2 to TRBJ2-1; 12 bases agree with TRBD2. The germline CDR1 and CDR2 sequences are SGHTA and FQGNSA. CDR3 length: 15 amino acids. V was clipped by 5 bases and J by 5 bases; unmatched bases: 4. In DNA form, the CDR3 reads TGTGCCAGCAGCGGACGGACTAGCGGGGACAATGAGCAGTTCTTC. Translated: CASSGRTSGDNEQFF.

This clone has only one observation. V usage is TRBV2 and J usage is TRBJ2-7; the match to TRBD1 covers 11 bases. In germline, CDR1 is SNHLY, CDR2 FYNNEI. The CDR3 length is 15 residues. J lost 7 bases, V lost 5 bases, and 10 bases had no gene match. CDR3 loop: CASSQGGTGGEEQYF. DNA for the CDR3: TGTGCCAGCAGTCAGGGGGGGACAGGGGGGGAAGAGCAGTACTTC.

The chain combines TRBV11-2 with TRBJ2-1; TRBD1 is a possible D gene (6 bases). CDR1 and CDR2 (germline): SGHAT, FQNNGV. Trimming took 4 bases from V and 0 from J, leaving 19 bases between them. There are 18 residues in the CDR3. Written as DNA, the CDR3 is TGTGCCAGCAGCTACAAGACAGGCTTGACGAGCTCCTACAATGAGCAGTTCTTC. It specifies CASSYKTGLTSSYNEQFF.

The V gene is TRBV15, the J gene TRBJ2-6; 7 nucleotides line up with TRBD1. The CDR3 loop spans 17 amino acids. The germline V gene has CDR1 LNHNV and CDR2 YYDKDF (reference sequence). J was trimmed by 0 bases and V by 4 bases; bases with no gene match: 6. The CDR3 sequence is CATSIDRASSGANVLTF. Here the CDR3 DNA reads TGTGCCACCAGCATTGACAGGGCCAGCTCTGGGGCCAACGTCCTGACTTTC.